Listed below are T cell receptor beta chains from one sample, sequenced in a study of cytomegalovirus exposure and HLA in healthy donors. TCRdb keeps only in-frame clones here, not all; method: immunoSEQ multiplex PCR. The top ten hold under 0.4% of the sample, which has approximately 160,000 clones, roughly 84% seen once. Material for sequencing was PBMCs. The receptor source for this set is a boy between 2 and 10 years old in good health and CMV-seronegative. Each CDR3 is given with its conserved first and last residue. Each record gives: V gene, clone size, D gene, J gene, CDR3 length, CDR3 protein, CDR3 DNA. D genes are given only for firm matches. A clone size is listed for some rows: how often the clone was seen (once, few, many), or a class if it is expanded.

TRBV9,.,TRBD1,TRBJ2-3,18,CASSVGLVGQGSTDTQYF,TGTGCCAGCAGCGTAGGTTTAGTGGGACAGGGGAGCACAGATACGCAGTATTTT
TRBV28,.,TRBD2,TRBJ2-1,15,CASIPAGASYNEQFF,TGTGCCAGCATCCCAGCGGGAGCCTCCTACAATGAGCAGTTCTTC
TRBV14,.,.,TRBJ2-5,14,CASSHRGRQETQYF,TGTGCCAGCAGCCACCGGGGGAGACAAGAGACCCAGTACTTC
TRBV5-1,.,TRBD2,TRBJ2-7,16,CASSLVGLAGVIEQYF,TGCGCCAGCAGCTTGGTAGGACTAGCGGGAGTCATCGAGCAGTACTTC
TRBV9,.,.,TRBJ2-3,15,CASSPRATSTDTQYF,TGTGCCAGCAGCCCCAGGGCGACTAGCACAGATACGCAGTATTTT
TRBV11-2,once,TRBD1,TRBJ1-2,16,CASRRGTGELPGGYTF,TGTGCCAGCAGACGCGGGACAGGAGAGCTACCGGGTGGCTACACCTTC
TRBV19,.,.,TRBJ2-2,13,CASSISVTGELFF,TGTGCCAGTAGTATCTCAGTCACCGGGGAGCTGTTTTTT
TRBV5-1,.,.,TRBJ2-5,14,CASSLRGGGETQYF,TGCGCCAGCAGCCTTAGGGGAGGGGGAGAGACCCAGTACTTC
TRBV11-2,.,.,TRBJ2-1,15,CASSLRRTDYNEQFF,TGTGCCAGCAGCTTAAGGAGGACGGATTACAATGAGCAGTTCTTC
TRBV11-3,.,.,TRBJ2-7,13,CASSLDASDKQYF,TGTGCCAGCAGCTTAGACGCTAGTGATAAGCAGTACTTC
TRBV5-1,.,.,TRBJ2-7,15,CASSLTGQTRAEQYF,TGCGCCAGCAGCTTGACAGGGCAGACCCGGGCCGAGCAGTACTTC
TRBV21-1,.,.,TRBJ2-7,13,CASSKVRGNEQYF,TGTGCCAGCAGCAAAGTTCGGGGAAACGAGCAGTACTTC
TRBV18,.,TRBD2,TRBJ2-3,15,CASSPSSGYTDTQYF,TGTGCCAGCTCACCAAGTAGCGGGTACACAGATACGCAGTATTTT